This T cell receptor (beta chain) was recorded in a study of OX40 agonist ivuxolimab in advanced cancers. Across the study: Ivuxolimab, an antibody acting as an agonist of OX40 (CD134), was used to treat patients. Points from the study as a whole: There were, on average, more expanded clones in CD8+ T cells than in CD4+.

Data came from immunoSEQ multiplex PCR; TCRdb stores just in-frame clones and leaves some out. The sample comprises 100,000 to 150,000 clones, 90% of which are singletons, and roughly 0.99% rests with the top ten. The V end was cut by 3 bases, the J end by 5 bases, with 7 bases between. CDR3 length: 12 amino acids. CDR1 and CDR2 from the germline V gene are MGHDK and SYGVNS. In regard to this clone: Its specificity is unknown. Other DNA sequences of this sample code for an identical CDR3.

The origin of this receptor is an adult with an advanced solid tumor such as melanoma, head and neck, liver or kidney cancer. The sequences come from CD4+ or CD8+ T cells sorted from blood, collected in a trial of the OX40 agonist ivuxolimab. The rearrangement uses TRBV25-1 and TRBJ1-2, with a weak D call TRBD1 (6 bases). For the CDR3, the DNA is TGTGCCAGCAGTGATAGGGGGTATGGCTACACCTTC. Its protein product is CASSDRGYGYTF.